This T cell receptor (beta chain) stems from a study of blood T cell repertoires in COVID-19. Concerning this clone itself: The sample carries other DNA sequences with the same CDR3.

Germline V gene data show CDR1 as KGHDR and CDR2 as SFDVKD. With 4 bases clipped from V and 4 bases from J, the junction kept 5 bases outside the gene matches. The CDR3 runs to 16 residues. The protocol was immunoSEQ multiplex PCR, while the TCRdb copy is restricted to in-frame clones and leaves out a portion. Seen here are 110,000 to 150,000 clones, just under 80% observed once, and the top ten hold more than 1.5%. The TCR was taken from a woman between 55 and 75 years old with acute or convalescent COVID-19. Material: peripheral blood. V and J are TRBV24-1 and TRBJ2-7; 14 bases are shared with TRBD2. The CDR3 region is CATSDSGTSGRYEQYF. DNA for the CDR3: TGTGCCACCAGTGACTCAGGGACTAGCGGGAGATACGAGCAGTACTTC.